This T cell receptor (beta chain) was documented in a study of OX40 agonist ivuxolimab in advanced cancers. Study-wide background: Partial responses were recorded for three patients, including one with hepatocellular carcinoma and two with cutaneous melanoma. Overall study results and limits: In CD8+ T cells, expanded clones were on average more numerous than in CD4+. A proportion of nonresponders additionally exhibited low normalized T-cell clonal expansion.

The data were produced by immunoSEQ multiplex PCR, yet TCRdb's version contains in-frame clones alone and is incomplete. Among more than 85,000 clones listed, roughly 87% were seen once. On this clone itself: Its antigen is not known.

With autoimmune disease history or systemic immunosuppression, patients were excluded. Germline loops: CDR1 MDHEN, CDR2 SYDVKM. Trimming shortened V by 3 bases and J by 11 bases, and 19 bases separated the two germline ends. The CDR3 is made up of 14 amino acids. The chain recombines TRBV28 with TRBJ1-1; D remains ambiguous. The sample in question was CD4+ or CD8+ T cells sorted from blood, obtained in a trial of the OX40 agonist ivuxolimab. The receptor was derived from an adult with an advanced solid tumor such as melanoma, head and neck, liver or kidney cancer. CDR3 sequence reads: CASSFSPVSPRAFF. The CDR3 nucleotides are TGTGCCAGCAGTTTTAGCCCAGTGAGCCCTCGGGCTTTCTTT.